Listed here are 2 T cell receptor beta chains from one sample, sequenced in a study of shared clonotypes between healthy human individuals (dated by TCRdb to 2018 to 2020). CD8 naive samples were CD45RO-negative cells positively selected for CCR7, giving a CD45RA+CCR7+ population that excluded TemRA cells. Libraries came from the immunoSEQ multiplex PCR assay. TCRdb obtained this table from immuneACCESS and retained in-frame rearrangements with V and J assigned. These tables miss some clones; where compared with another copy, unresolved V genes account for less than half of the shortfall, and the remainder is unexplained. The sample yields around 2,000,000 clones; roughly 91% were counted once. Roughly 1.7% of the sample rests with the top ten. Sequencing input: naive CD8+ T cells from PBMCs. This sample's cell subset or site label indicates: CD45RA+CCR7+. These TCRs come from a man between 18 and 29 years old in good health. Some clones in this sample may be carry-over from other donors' samples.

The gene calls are TRBV29-1 and TRBJ2-7; 11 bases fit TRBD1. Germline V lookup: CDR1 SQVTM, CDR2 ANQGSEA. The CDR3 loop spans 14 amino acids. With 6 bases clipped from V and 2 bases from J, the junction kept 6 bases outside the gene matches. The chain's CDR3 is CSVAGDRGTYEQYF. The DNA of the CDR3 is TGCAGCGTCGCGGGGGACAGGGGGACCTACGAGCAGTACTTC.

The rearrangement uses TRBV29-1 and TRBJ2-7, with 11 bases identical to TRBD2. This CDR3 region has 16 residues. The V gene end was trimmed by 7 bases and the J gene end by 0 bases; junction bases not matched to a gene: 11. Per the germline V gene, CDR1 is SQVTM and CDR2 is ANQGSEA. The CDR3 spells CSALGVTSGISYEQYF. The DNA of the CDR3 is TGCAGCGCCCTGGGGGTGACTAGCGGGATCTCCTACGAGCAGTACTTC.